This TCR beta chain was identified in a study of blood T cell repertoires in COVID-19. Clones were read by immunoSEQ multiplex PCR, and TCRdb kept only the in-frame ones, dropping some. The sample includes fewer than 250,000 clones, nearly 95% of them seen just once. The CDR3 length is 17 residues. V gave up 1 base and J gave up 4 bases; unmatched junction bases: 12. CDR1 SGHDT and CDR2 YYEEEE come from the germline V gene. Sample: peripheral blood. The receptor comes from a man aged 25 to 40 with COVID-19, enrolled during active disease. The genes are TRBV5-6 and TRBJ2-3; 7 bases agree with TRBD2. CDR3 amino acids: CASSLSPRGEGSDTQYF. The CDR3 DNA reads TGTGCCAGCAGCTTGAGTCCCCGGGGGGAGGGATCAGATACGCAGTATTTT.